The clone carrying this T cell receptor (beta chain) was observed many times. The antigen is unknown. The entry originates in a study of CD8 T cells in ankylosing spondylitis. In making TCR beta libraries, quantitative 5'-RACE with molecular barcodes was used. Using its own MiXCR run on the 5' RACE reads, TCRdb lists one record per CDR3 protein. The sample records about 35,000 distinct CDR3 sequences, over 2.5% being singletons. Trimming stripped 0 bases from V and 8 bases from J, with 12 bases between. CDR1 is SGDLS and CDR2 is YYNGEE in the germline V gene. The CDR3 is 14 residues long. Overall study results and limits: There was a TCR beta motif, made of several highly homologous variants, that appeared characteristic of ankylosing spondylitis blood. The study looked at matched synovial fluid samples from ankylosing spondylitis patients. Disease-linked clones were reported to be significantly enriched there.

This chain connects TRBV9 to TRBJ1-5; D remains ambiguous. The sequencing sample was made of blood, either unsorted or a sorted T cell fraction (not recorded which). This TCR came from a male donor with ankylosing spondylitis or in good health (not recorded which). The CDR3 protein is CASSVGVDDEPQHF. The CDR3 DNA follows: TGTGCCAGCAGCGTAGGGGTAGACGACGAGCCCCAGCATTTT.